A single sample gave rise to the 3 T cell receptor beta chains below, sequenced in a study of post-analysis software for immune sequencing data. Findings and caveats of the study: Several TRBV segments, TRBV5-6, TRBV5-1 and TRBV20-1 among them, were found more frequent in patients than controls.

For these TCRs, the target antigens are not known. Prepared libraries of TCR beta cDNA carried unique molecular identifiers. TCRdb independently ran MiXCR on the PCR reads; one entry per CDR3 protein. Among over 150,000 distinct CDR3 sequences listed, about 30% were seen once. Input material: blood. These receptors were collected from a girl aged 5 to 17 with multiple sclerosis.

The chain employs TRBV5-6 and TRBJ2-7; 8 bases agree with TRBD1. V was pared by 0 bases and J by 7 bases, with 15 bases of the junction left unmatched. The CDR3 loop spans 17 amino acids. Germline V lookup: CDR1 SGHDT, CDR2 YYEEEE. CDR3: CASSLVGGARGPGEQYF. The CDR3 bases are TGTGCCAGCAGCTTGGTCGGCGGCGCCAGGGGGCCAGGGGAGCAGTACTTC.

This clonotype was detected once. The chain couples TRBV20-1 to TRBJ1-5; TRBD1 aligns across 9 bases. V shed 6 bases, J shed 4 bases, and the junction held 10 bases outside the gene matches. This CDR3 comprises 15 residues. The germline V gene has CDR1 DFQATT and CDR2 SNEGSKA (reference sequence). This CDR3 is CSAQGTGSGNQPQHF. The CDR3 DNA is TGCAGTGCACAAGGGACAGGGAGTGGGAATCAGCCCCAGCATTTT.

This clonotype was seen only a few times. The chain employs TRBV7-3 and TRBJ1-1; 9 bases are a match to TRBD1. V dropped 5 bases and J dropped 1; count of bases not matched to a gene: 2. This CDR3 comprises 14 residues. Per the germline V gene, CDR1 is SGHTA and CDR2 is FQGTGA. The CDR3 DNA sequence: TGTGCCAGCAGCGAGGGACAGGGGAACACTGAAGCTTTCTTT. It is translated as CASSEGQGNTEAFF.